This T cell receptor (beta chain) appears in the sequencing data of a study of graft-versus-host responses after intestinal transplantation. Study information: Recipients received multivisceral, liver-intestinal, or isolated intestinal transplants. Anti-thymocyte globulin induction preceded approximately three years of tacrolimus and steroid maintenance in all recipients.

Using immunoSEQ multiplex PCR, the repertoire was profiled, and TCRdb retains in-frame clones only, with some absent. The data hold tens of thousands of clones, with 90% observed a single time. Study results and caveats: GvH clones were found in recipient marrow; some appeared first in ileum or blood. Those patients showing graft-donor T cell macrochimerism displayed high graft-versus-host to host-versus-graft clonal ratios in allografts.

Trimming removed 8 bases from V and 6 bases from J, with 8 bases in between. The V gene's germline CDR1 is SNHLY and CDR2 FYNNEI. The length of the CDR3 is 10 residues. With regard to this clone: As yet, its antigen is unknown.

The V gene is TRBV2, the J gene TRBJ2-7; unclear D gene. Sequencing was performed on unstimulated CD8+ T cells sorted from spleen or lymph node cells, taken before intestinal transplant. This TCR was sampled from a human donor who received an intestinal transplant. CDR3 coding DNA: TGTGCCAGCGTAGAACGCGAGCAGTACTTC. It specifies CASVEREQYF.